This is a list of T cell receptor beta chains from one sample in a study of blood T cells in healthy people across ages. TCRdb reprocessed the 5' RACE reads with MiXCR, giving one entry per CDR3 protein. The table records fewer than 750,000 distinct CDR3 sequences, more than 45% of them present only once. The sample was blood. Source of these receptors: a woman aged 80 or over in good health. Each CDR3 is given with its conserved first and last residue. D genes are given only for firm matches. Rows may omit the clone size; those that give it use once, few, many or a size class.

d_gene: NA; j_gene: TRBJ2-3; abundance: NA; v_gene: TRBV25-1; CDR3aa: CASSEPQTLTDTQYF; CDR3nt: TGTGCCAGCAGTGAACCCCAGACACTCACAGATACGCAGTATTTT
d_gene: NA; j_gene: TRBJ1-5; abundance: NA; v_gene: TRBV2; CDR3aa: CASRVDLINQPQHF; CDR3nt: TGTGCCAGCAGGGTAGACTTGATCAATCAGCCCCAGCATTTT
d_gene: TRBD2; j_gene: TRBJ2-7; abundance: few; v_gene: TRBV15; CDR3aa: CATSSATSGINNEQYF; CDR3nt: TGTGCCACCAGCAGCGCTACTAGCGGGATAAACAATGAGCAGTACTTC
d_gene: TRBD1; j_gene: TRBJ1-1; abundance: NA; v_gene: TRBV28; CDR3aa: CASSWLRGIRTEAFF; CDR3nt: TGTGCCAGCAGTTGGCTCAGGGGGATACGGACTGAAGCTTTCTTT
d_gene: TRBD1; j_gene: TRBJ2-1; abundance: few; v_gene: TRBV4-1; CDR3aa: CASSQGGEGAGFRLGAQFF; CDR3nt: TGCGCCAGCAGCCAAGGCGGTGAGGGGGCAGGTTTTAGGCTAGGGGCGCAGTTCTTC
d_gene: TRBD2; j_gene: TRBJ2-3; abundance: NA; v_gene: TRBV20-1; CDR3aa: CSARVLAGADTQYF; CDR3nt: TGCAGTGCTAGAGTCCTAGCGGGAGCCGATACGCAGTATTTT
d_gene: NA; j_gene: TRBJ2-7; abundance: NA; v_gene: TRBV5-6; CDR3aa: CASSSLSRAPPPLRAYEQYF; CDR3nt: TGTGCCAGCAGCTCCCTTTCTCGGGCACCCCCCCCTTTACGCGCCTACGAGCAGTACTTC
d_gene: NA; j_gene: TRBJ2-3; abundance: many; v_gene: TRBV29-1; CDR3aa: CSVEGGSRTDTQYF; CDR3nt: TGCAGCGTTGAGGGGGGCTCCCGCACAGATACGCAGTATTTT
d_gene: NA; j_gene: TRBJ2-7; abundance: NA; v_gene: TRBV7-9; CDR3aa: CASSQGMAAYEQYF; CDR3nt: TGTGCCAGCAGCCAAGGAATGGCAGCTTATGAGCAGTACTTC
d_gene: NA; j_gene: TRBJ2-3; abundance: NA; v_gene: TRBV29-1; CDR3aa: CSVFRTATDTQYF; CDR3nt: TGCAGCGTTTTTCGGACAGCCACAGATACGCAGTATTTT
d_gene: TRBD1; j_gene: TRBJ2-5; abundance: NA; v_gene: TRBV7-2; CDR3aa: CASSFSDRGQNQYF; CDR3nt: TGTGCCAGCAGCTTCTCGGACAGGGGGCAGAACCAGTACTTC
d_gene: NA; j_gene: TRBJ2-5; abundance: NA; v_gene: TRBV24-1; CDR3aa: CATSDLIRTETQYF; CDR3nt: TGTGCCACCAGTGACCTGATTCGGACAGAGACCCAGTACTTC
d_gene: NA; j_gene: TRBJ1-2; abundance: NA; v_gene: TRBV6-5; CDR3aa: CASGGLSTYGYTF; CDR3nt: TGTGCCAGCGGGGGGCTGAGCACGTATGGCTACACCTTC
d_gene: NA; j_gene: TRBJ1-6; abundance: NA; v_gene: TRBV5-1; CDR3aa: CASSLVGAENSPLHF; CDR3nt: TGCGCCAGCAGCTTGGTAGGGGCAGAGAATTCACCCCTCCACTTT
d_gene: NA; j_gene: TRBJ1-6; abundance: NA; v_gene: TRBV30; CDR3aa: CAWIGGGGDSPLHF; CDR3nt: TGTGCCTGGATCGGGGGGGGTGGGGATTCACCCCTCCACTTT
d_gene: TRBD1; j_gene: TRBJ1-2; abundance: few; v_gene: TRBV4-2; CDR3aa: CASSQVDREGYGYTF; CDR3nt: TGTGCCAGCAGCCAAGTGGACAGGGAGGGCTATGGCTACACCTTC
d_gene: NA; j_gene: TRBJ2-7; abundance: few; v_gene: TRBV12-3/TRBV12-4; CDR3aa: CASSSRELGSYNEQYF; CDR3nt: TGTGCCAGCAGTTCTAGGGAACTTGGCTCCTACAATGAGCAGTACTTC
d_gene: NA; j_gene: TRBJ1-2; abundance: NA; v_gene: TRBV5-1; CDR3aa: CASSLGQGLGGYTF; CDR3nt: TGCGCCAGCAGCTTGGGTCAGGGTTTGGGCGGCTACACCTTC
d_gene: TRBD1; j_gene: TRBJ2-5; abundance: NA; v_gene: TRBV7-6; CDR3aa: CASSLSDRGPQETQYF; CDR3nt: TGTGCCAGCAGCTTATCAGACAGGGGGCCTCAAGAGACCCAGTACTTC
d_gene: NA; j_gene: TRBJ2-5; abundance: NA; v_gene: TRBV3-1; CDR3aa: CASSQTSSPNGQYF; CDR3nt: TGTGCCAGCAGCCAAACTAGCAGTCCCAATGGGCAGTACTTC
d_gene: NA; j_gene: TRBJ1-1; abundance: NA; v_gene: TRBV4-3; CDR3aa: CASSQGEVSTEAFF; CDR3nt: TGCGCCAGCAGCCAAGGGGAGGTATCCACTGAAGCTTTCTTT
d_gene: TRBD2; j_gene: TRBJ2-5; abundance: NA; v_gene: TRBV2; CDR3aa: CASITRLAGYQETQYF; CDR3nt: TGTGCCAGCATCACCCGACTAGCGGGGTACCAAGAGACCCAGTACTTC
d_gene: NA; j_gene: TRBJ1-6; abundance: NA; v_gene: TRBV5-1; CDR3aa: CASSLMRADLPPLHF; CDR3nt: TGTGCCAGCAGCTTAATGAGAGCAGATCTCCCACCCCTCCACTTT
d_gene: NA; j_gene: TRBJ2-7; abundance: NA; v_gene: TRBV10-3; CDR3aa: CAIRESSGPYEQYF; CDR3nt: TGTGCCATCAGGGAAAGCTCCGGGCCCTACGAGCAGTACTTC
d_gene: TRBD1; j_gene: TRBJ1-5; abundance: few; v_gene: TRBV20-1; CDR3aa: CSALRAVQGGRVFSNQPQHF; CDR3nt: TGCAGTGCTCTGAGGGCAGTCCAGGGGGGGCGAGTTTTTAGCAATCAGCCCCAGCATTTT
d_gene: NA; j_gene: TRBJ1-1; abundance: NA; v_gene: TRBV27; CDR3aa: CASSSRTESSNTEAFF; CDR3nt: TGTGCCAGCAGTTCTCGGACAGAATCCTCGAACACTGAAGCTTTCTTT
d_gene: TRBD2; j_gene: TRBJ2-2; abundance: NA; v_gene: TRBV4-2; CDR3aa: CASSPSWASGTNTGELFF; CDR3nt: TGTGCCAGCAGCCCCTCTTGGGCTAGCGGAACGAACACCGGGGAGCTGTTTTTT
d_gene: NA; j_gene: TRBJ1-2; abundance: many; v_gene: TRBV6-6; CDR3aa: CASRTGRGIGYTF; CDR3nt: TGTGCCAGCAGAACCGGCAGGGGAATTGGCTACACCTTC
d_gene: NA; j_gene: TRBJ1-6; abundance: NA; v_gene: TRBV20-1; CDR3aa: CSAGEYNSPLHF; CDR3nt: TGCAGTGCCGGGGAGTATAATTCACCCCTCCACTTT
d_gene: NA; j_gene: TRBJ2-1; abundance: NA; v_gene: TRBV18; CDR3aa: CASSSKGGGLNEQFF; CDR3nt: TGTGCCAGCTCTTCGAAAGGGGGAGGTCTCAATGAGCAGTTCTTC
d_gene: NA; j_gene: TRBJ2-3; abundance: NA; v_gene: TRBV10-3; CDR3aa: CAISPSASTDTQYF; CDR3nt: TGTGCCATCAGCCCTAGCGCTAGCACAGATACGCAGTATTTT
d_gene: NA; j_gene: TRBJ2-5; abundance: NA; v_gene: TRBV10-3; CDR3aa: CAIRSGTVETQYF; CDR3nt: TGTGCCATCAGATCGGGCACCGTGGAGACCCAGTACTTC
d_gene: NA; j_gene: TRBJ1-4; abundance: NA; v_gene: TRBV28; CDR3aa: CASSSREGRLEKLFF; CDR3nt: TGTGCCAGCAGCTCCCGGGAAGGGCGTTTGGAAAAACTGTTTTTT
d_gene: TRBD2; j_gene: TRBJ2-1; abundance: many; v_gene: TRBV7-2; CDR3aa: CASRKLAGANYNEQFF; CDR3nt: TGTGCCAGCAGAAAGTTAGCGGGAGCCAACTACAATGAGCAGTTCTTC
d_gene: NA; j_gene: TRBJ2-2; abundance: NA; v_gene: TRBV7-9; CDR3aa: CASSLRGTTGELFF; CDR3nt: TGTGCCAGCAGCTTGAGGGGCACCACCGGGGAGCTGTTTTTT
d_gene: NA; j_gene: TRBJ1-2; abundance: NA; v_gene: TRBV19; CDR3aa: CASSKARRRVGGYTF; CDR3nt: TGTGCCAGTAGTAAGGCCCGGAGGAGAGTTGGAGGCTACACCTTC
d_gene: NA; j_gene: TRBJ2-7; abundance: NA; v_gene: TRBV29-1; CDR3aa: CSVGGLVGEQYF; CDR3nt: TGCAGCGTTGGCGGCTTAGTAGGCGAGCAGTACTTC
d_gene: NA; j_gene: TRBJ1-1; abundance: few; v_gene: TRBV7-9; CDR3aa: CASSLEKVAFF; CDR3nt: TGTGCCAGCAGCTTAGAAAAAGTAGCTTTCTTT
d_gene: NA; j_gene: TRBJ1-1; abundance: many; v_gene: TRBV27; CDR3aa: CASSRQQNTEAFF; CDR3nt: TGTGCCAGCAGTAGACAGCAGAACACTGAAGCTTTCTTT
d_gene: NA; j_gene: TRBJ2-1; abundance: NA; v_gene: TRBV20-1; CDR3aa: CSAHRGAGNEQFF; CDR3nt: TGCAGTGCGCACCGGGGGGCGGGGAATGAGCAGTTCTTC
d_gene: NA; j_gene: TRBJ2-3; abundance: NA; v_gene: TRBV24-1; CDR3aa: CATSDGATDTQYF; CDR3nt: TGTGCCACCAGTGATGGGGCGACAGATACGCAGTATTTT
d_gene: TRBD1; j_gene: TRBJ1-5; abundance: NA; v_gene: TRBV10-3; CDR3aa: CAIRGQGKQPQHF; CDR3nt: TGTGCCATCAGGGGACAGGGCAAACAGCCCCAGCATTTT
d_gene: TRBD1; j_gene: TRBJ1-1; abundance: few; v_gene: TRBV5-1; CDR3aa: CASRDRGRENTEAFF; CDR3nt: TGCGCCAGCAGGGACAGGGGGCGGGAGAACACTGAAGCTTTCTTT
d_gene: NA; j_gene: TRBJ1-1; abundance: once; v_gene: TRBV3-1; CDR3aa: CARSQDRSPNRQDTEAFF; CDR3nt: TGTGCCCGCAGCCAAGATCGGTCCCCCAACCGACAGGACACTGAAGCTTTCTTT
d_gene: NA; j_gene: TRBJ2-3; abundance: NA; v_gene: TRBV11-2; CDR3aa: CASSLVGGGRTDTQYF; CDR3nt: TGTGCCAGCAGCTTAGTTGGCGGGGGCCGCACAGATACGCAGTATTTT
d_gene: TRBD1; j_gene: TRBJ2-5; abundance: NA; v_gene: TRBV3-1; CDR3aa: CASSLGRGGQGQETQYF; CDR3nt: TGTGCCAGCAGTTTGGGGCGAGGCGGACAGGGCCAAGAGACCCAGTACTTC
d_gene: NA; j_gene: TRBJ2-7; abundance: NA; v_gene: TRBV12-3/TRBV12-4; CDR3aa: CASRHDRSYEQYF; CDR3nt: TGTGCCAGCAGACACGACAGGTCCTACGAGCAGTACTTC
d_gene: TRBD1; j_gene: TRBJ2-1; abundance: NA; v_gene: TRBV5-6; CDR3aa: CASSLANSGGRNEQFF; CDR3nt: TGTGCCAGCAGCTTGGCCAACTCAGGGGGCCGCAATGAGCAGTTCTTC
d_gene: NA; j_gene: TRBJ1-4; abundance: few; v_gene: TRBV6-1; CDR3aa: CASRRGGATNEKLFF; CDR3nt: TGTGCCAGCAGGAGGGGGGGGGCAACTAATGAAAAACTGTTTTTT
d_gene: TRBD1; j_gene: TRBJ2-6; abundance: many; v_gene: TRBV10-3; CDR3aa: CAIGTGVRSGANVLTF; CDR3nt: TGTGCCATCGGGACAGGGGTGAGGTCTGGGGCCAACGTCCTGACTTTC
d_gene: TRBD1; j_gene: TRBJ2-1; abundance: NA; v_gene: TRBV12-3/TRBV12-4; CDR3aa: CASSLQGAPYNEQFF; CDR3nt: TGTGCCAGCAGTTTACAGGGGGCGCCGTACAATGAGCAGTTCTTC
d_gene: NA; j_gene: TRBJ1-2; abundance: NA; v_gene: TRBV9; CDR3aa: CASSVEEYGLGYTF; CDR3nt: TGTGCCAGCAGCGTAGAAGAATATGGCTTGGGCTACACCTTC
d_gene: NA; j_gene: TRBJ1-5; abundance: NA; v_gene: TRBV5-1; CDR3aa: CASRVDTGGNQPQHF; CDR3nt: TGCGCCAGCAGAGTTGACACAGGAGGCAATCAGCCCCAGCATTTT
d_gene: NA; j_gene: TRBJ2-1; abundance: NA; v_gene: TRBV30; CDR3aa: CAWSVQLLEQFF; CDR3nt: TGTGCCTGGAGTGTACAGCTTTTGGAGCAGTTCTTC
d_gene: NA; j_gene: TRBJ2-1; abundance: many; v_gene: TRBV3-1; CDR3aa: CASSLLYGSSYNEQFF; CDR3nt: TGTGCCAGCAGCCTACTCTACGGGAGCTCCTACAATGAGCAGTTCTTC
d_gene: TRBD1; j_gene: TRBJ1-2; abundance: NA; v_gene: TRBV28; CDR3aa: CASSPRDSKANYGYTF; CDR3nt: TGTGCCAGCAGCCCCCGGGACAGCAAAGCTAACTATGGCTACACCTTC